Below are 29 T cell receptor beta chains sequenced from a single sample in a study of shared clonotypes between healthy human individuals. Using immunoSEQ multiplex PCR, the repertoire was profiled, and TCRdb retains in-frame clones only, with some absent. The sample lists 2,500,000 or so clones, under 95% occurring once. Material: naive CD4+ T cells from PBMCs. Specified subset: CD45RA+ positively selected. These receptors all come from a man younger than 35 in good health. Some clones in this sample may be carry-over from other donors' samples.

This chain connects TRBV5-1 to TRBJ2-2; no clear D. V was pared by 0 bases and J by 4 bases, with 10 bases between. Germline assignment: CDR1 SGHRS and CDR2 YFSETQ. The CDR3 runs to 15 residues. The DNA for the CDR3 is TGCGCCAGCAGCTTGGTGGGCAGCACCACCGGGGAGCTGTTTTTT. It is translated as CASSLVGSTTGELFF.

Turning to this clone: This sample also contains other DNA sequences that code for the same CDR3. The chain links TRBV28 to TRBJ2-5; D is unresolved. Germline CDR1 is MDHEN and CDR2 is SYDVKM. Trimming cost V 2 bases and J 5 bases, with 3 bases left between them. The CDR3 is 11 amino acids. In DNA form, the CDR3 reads TGTGCCAGCAGTTTAATGGAGACCCAGTACTTC. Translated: CASSLMETQYF.

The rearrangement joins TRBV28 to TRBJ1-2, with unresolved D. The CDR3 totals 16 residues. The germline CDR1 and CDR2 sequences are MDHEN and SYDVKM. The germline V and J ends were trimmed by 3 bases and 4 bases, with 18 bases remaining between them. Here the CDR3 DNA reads TGTGCCAGCAGTTTGGGCAGAGTAGCTGAGAGCTATGGCTACACCTTC. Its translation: CASSLGRVAESYGYTF.

CDR3 region: CASSFRGSYEQYF. CDR3 nucleotides: TGTGCCAGCAGCTTCAGGGGCTCCTACGAGCAGTACTTC. This chain connects TRBV7-9 to TRBJ2-7; possible D gene TRBD1, 6 bases. There are 13 residues in the CDR3. Trimming left V 3 bases short and J 0 bases short, with 6 bases between. Germline lookup yields CDR1 SEHNR and CDR2 FQNEAQ (reference sequence).

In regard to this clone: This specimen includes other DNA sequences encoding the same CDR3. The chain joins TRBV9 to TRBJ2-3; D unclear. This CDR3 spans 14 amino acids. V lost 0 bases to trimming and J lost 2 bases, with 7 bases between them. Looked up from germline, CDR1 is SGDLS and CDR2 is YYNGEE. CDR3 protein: CASSVAVSTDTQYF. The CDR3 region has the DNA TGTGCCAGCAGCGTAGCCGTTTCCACAGATACGCAGTATTTT. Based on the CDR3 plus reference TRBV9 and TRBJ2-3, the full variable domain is DSGVTQTPKHLITATGQRVTLRCSPRSGDLSVYWYQQSLDQGLQFLIQYYNGEERAKGNILERFSAQQFPDLHSELNLSSLELGDSALYFCASSVAVSTDTQYFGPGTRLTVL.

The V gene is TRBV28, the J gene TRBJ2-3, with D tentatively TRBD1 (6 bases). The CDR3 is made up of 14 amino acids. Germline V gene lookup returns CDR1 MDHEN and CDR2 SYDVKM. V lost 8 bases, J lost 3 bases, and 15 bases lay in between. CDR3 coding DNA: TGTGCCAGCTACCTGACAGGTGGAACAGATACGCAGTATTTT. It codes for CASYLTGGTDTQYF.

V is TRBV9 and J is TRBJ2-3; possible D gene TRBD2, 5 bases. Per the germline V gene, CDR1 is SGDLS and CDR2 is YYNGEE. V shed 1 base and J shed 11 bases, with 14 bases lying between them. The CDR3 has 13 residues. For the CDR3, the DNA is TGTGCCAGCAGCGTAAGGCCCGGACTGGAGCAGTATTTT. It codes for CASSVRPGLEQYF.

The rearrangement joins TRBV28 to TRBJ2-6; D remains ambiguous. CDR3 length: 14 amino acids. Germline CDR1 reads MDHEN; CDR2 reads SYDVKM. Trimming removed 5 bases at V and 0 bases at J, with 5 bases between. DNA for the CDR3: TGTGCCAGCAGTCGGCGCTCTGGGGCCAACGTCCTGACTTTC. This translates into CASSRRSGANVLTF.

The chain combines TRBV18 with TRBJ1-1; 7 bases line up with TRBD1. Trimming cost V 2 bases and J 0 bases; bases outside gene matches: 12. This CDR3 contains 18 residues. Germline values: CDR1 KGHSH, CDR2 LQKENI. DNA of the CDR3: TGTGCCAGCTCACCAAGGGGCCCGGGACAGTTGGTGAACACTGAAGCTTTCTTT. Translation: CASSPRGPGQLVNTEAFF.

CDR3 residues: CASSPTGGYGYTF. CDR3 DNA sequence: TGTGCCAGCAGTCCGACAGGGGGCTATGGCTACACCTTC. This chain joins TRBV6-5 and TRBJ1-2; 9 positions match TRBD1. With 5 bases clipped from V and 4 bases from J, the junction kept 2 bases outside the gene matches. Germline values: CDR1 MNHEY, CDR2 SVGAGI. CDR3 size: 13 residues.

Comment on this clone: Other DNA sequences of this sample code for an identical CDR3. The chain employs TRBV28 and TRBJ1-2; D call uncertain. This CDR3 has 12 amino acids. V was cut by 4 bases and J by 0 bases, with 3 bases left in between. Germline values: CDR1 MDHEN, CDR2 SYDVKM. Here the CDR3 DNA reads TGTGCCAGCAGTTCATCTAACTATGGCTACACCTTC. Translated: CASSSSNYGYTF.

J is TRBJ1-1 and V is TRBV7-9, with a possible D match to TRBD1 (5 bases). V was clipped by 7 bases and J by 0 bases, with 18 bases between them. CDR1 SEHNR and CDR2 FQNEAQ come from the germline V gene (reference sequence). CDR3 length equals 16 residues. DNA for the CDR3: TGTGCCAGCAACAAACAAGGCGGGGACCTGAACACTGAAGCTTTCTTT. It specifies CASNKQGGDLNTEAFF.

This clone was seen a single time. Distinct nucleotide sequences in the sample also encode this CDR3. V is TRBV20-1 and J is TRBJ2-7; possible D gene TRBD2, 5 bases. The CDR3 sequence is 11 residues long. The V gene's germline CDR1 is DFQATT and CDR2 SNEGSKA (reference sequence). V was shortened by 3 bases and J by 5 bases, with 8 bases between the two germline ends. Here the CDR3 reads CSASRRDEQYF. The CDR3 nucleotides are TGCAGTGCTAGTAGGCGGGACGAGCAGTACTTC.

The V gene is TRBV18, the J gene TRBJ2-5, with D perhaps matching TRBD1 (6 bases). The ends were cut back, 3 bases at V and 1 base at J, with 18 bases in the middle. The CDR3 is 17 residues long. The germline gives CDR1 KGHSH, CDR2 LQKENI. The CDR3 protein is CASSPQADSIIQETQYF. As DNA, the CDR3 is TGTGCCAGCTCACCCCAGGCGGACAGCATTATCCAAGAGACCCAGTACTTC.

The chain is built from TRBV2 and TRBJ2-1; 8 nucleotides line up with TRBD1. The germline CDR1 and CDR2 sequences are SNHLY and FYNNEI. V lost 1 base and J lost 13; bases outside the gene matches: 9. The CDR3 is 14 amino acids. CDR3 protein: CASSEGKVGQGQFF. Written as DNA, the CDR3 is TGTGCCAGCAGTGAAGGAAAGGTTGGACAGGGACAGTTCTTC. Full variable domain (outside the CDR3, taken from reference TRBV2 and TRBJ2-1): EPEVTQTPSHQVTQMGQEVILRCVPISNHLYFYWYRQILGQKVEFLVSFYNNEISEKSEIFDDQFSVERPDGSNFTLKIRSTKLEDSAMYFCASSEGKVGQGQFFGPGTRLTVL.

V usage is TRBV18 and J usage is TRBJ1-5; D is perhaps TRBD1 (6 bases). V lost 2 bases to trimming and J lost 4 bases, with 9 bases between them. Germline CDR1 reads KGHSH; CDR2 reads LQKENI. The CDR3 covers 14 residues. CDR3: CASSPGGQNQPQHF. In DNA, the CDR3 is TGTGCCAGCTCACCAGGGGGCCAAAATCAGCCCCAGCATTTT.

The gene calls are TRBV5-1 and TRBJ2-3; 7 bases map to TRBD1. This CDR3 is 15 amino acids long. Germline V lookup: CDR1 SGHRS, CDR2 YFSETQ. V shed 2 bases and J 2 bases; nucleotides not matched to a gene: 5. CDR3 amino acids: CASSFVTGFTDTQYF. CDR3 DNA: TGCGCCAGCAGCTTCGTGACAGGGTTCACAGATACGCAGTATTTT.

The CDR3 DNA sequence: TGTGCCAGCAGTACCCCTGGGGAATCTAGCACAGATACGCAGTATTTT. Amino acid sequence: CASSTPGESSTDTQYF. The gene calls are TRBV28 and TRBJ2-3; unclear D gene. This CDR3 spans 16 amino acids. The V end was cut by 5 bases, the J end by 0 bases, with 15 bases between. Germline V gene data show CDR1 as MDHEN and CDR2 as SYDVKM.

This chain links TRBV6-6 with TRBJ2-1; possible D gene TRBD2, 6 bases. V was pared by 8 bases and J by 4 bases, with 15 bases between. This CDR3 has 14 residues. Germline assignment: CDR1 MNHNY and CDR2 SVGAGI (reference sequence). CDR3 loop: CASLVVGGYNEQFF. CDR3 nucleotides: TGTGCCAGCTTGGTAGTCGGGGGTTACAATGAGCAGTTCTTC.

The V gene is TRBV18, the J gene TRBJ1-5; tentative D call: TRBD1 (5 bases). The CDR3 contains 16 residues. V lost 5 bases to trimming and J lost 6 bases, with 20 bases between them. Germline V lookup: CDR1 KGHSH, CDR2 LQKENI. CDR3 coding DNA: TGTGCCAGCTCAGGAACCCGGGAGGTGGGGGGTCAGCCCCAGCATTTT. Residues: CASSGTREVGGQPQHF.

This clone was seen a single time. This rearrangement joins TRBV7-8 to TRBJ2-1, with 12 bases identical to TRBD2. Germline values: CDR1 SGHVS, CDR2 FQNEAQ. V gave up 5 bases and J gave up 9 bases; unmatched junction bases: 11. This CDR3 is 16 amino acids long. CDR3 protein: CASSARTSGVTGEQFF. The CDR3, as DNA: TGTGCCAGCAGCGCTCGGACTAGCGGGGTGACGGGTGAGCAGTTCTTC.

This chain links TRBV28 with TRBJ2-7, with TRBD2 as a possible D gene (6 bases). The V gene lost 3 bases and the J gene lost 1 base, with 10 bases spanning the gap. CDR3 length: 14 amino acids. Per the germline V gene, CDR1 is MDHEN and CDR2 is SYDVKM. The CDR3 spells CASSFRDLSYEQYF. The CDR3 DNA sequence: TGTGCCAGCAGTTTTCGGGACTTATCCTACGAGCAGTACTTC.

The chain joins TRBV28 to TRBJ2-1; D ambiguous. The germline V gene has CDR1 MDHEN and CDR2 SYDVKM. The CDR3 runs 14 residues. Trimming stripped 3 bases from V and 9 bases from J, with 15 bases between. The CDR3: CASSFLGAVSEQFF. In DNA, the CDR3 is TGTGCCAGCAGTTTTCTCGGAGCTGTAAGTGAGCAGTTCTTC. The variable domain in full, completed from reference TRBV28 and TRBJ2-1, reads DVKVTQSSRYLVKRTGEKVFLECVQDMDHENMFWYRQDPGLGLRLIYFSYDVKMKEKGDIPEGYSVSREKKERFSLILESASTNQTSMYLCASSFLGAVSEQFFGPGTRLTVL.

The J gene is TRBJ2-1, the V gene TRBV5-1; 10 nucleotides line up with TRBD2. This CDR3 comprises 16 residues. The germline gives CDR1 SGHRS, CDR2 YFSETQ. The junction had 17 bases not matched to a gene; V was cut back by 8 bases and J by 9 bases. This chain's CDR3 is CASLLKRASGSTEQFF. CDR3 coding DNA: TGCGCCAGTCTTCTAAAAAGGGCTAGCGGGAGTACTGAGCAGTTCTTC.

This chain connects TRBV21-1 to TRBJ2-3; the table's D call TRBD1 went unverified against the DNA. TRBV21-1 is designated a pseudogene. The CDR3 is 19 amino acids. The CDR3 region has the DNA TGTGCCAGCAGCACACGTTATTCCCCGGGACAGATGCCAGTGAGGACGCAGTATTTT. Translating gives CASSTRYSPGQMPVRTQYF.

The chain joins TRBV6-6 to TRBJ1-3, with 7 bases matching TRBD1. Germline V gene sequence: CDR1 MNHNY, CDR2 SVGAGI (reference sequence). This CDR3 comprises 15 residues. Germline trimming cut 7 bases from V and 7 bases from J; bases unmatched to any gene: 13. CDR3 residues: CASTVIGGTRNTIYF. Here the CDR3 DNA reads TGTGCCAGCACAGTAATAGGGGGCACCAGGAACACCATATATTTT.

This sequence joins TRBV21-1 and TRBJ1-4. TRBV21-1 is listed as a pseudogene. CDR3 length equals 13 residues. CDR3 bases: TGTGCCAGCAGCAAATCGGGTTCTGAAAAACTGTTTTTT. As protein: CASSKSGSEKLFF.

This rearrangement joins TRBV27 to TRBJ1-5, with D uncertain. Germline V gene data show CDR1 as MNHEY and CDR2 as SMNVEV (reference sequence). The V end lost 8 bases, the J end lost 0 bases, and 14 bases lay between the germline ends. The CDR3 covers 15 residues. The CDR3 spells CASPGTAYSNQPQHF. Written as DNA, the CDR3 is TGTGCCAGCCCGGGAACAGCGTATAGCAATCAGCCCCAGCATTTT.

CDR3 in amino acids: CASSLGPSGMGAGELFF. CDR3 coding DNA: TGTGCCAGCAGCTTAGGCCCCAGCGGGATGGGGGCCGGGGAGCTGTTTTTT. The genes are TRBV7-3 and TRBJ2-2; 7 nucleotides match TRBD2. This CDR3 is 17 amino acids long. Germline V gene lookup returns CDR1 SGHTA and CDR2 FQGTGA. Trimming removed 2 bases from V and 6 bases from J; junction bases left unmatched: 12.